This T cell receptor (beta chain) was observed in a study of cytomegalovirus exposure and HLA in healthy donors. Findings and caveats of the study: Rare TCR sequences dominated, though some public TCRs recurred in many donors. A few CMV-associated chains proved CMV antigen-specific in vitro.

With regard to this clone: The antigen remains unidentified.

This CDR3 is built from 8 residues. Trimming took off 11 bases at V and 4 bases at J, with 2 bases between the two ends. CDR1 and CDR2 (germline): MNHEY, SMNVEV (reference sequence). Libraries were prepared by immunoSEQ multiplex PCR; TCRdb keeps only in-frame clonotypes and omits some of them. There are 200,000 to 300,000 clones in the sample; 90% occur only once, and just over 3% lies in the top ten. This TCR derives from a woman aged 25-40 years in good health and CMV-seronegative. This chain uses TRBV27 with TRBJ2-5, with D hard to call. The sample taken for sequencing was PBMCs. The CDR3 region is CAGETQYF. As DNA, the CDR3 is TGTGCCGGAGAGACCCAGTACTTC.